This T cell receptor (beta chain) was captured by sequencing in a study of blood T cell repertoires in COVID-19. The wider study: PBMCs, B-cell-depleted T cells, or T cells were the source of the cDNA or gDNA that made up the material.

Only a few counts were recorded for this clone. The germline CDR1 and CDR2 sequences are LNHDA and SQIVND (reference sequence). This CDR3 has 14 residues. The junction had 8 bases not matched to a gene; V was cut back by 5 bases and J by 8 bases. Sequencing was performed with immunoSEQ multiplex PCR; in TCRdb, only in-frame clones are kept and a portion is missing. The table records approximately 300,000 clones, 88% of them present only once. The gene calls are TRBV19 and TRBJ1-2; 10 nucleotides align to TRBD1. The sequence derives from a woman between 25 and 40 years old with COVID-19, enrolled during active disease. The sequencing sample was made of peripheral blood. CDR3 coding DNA: TGTGCCAGTAGTTTCAGGACAGGGGGAGTCGGCTACACCTTC. This translates into CASSFRTGGVGYTF.